Shown below are 16 T cell receptor beta chains from a single sample sequenced in a study of identifying expanded T cells in peripheral blood. The method was immunoSEQ multiplex PCR; TCRdb's version includes in-frame clones alone and lacks a portion of them. This sample has more than 95,000 clones; 84% occur once, and the top ten carry approximately 3%. Material: blood. Receptor source: a person aged 18 to 75 in good health.

The gene calls are TRBV4-1 and TRBJ1-2; D unclear. CDR3 length equals 18 residues. The V gene's germline CDR1 is MGHRA and CDR2 YSYEKL. The V gene lost 0 bases and the J gene lost 8 bases, with 25 bases spanning the gap. DNA for the CDR3: TGCGCCAGCAGCCAAGAAGGACTGGGTAGGGTTGAAATTAAGGGCTACACCTTC. Protein sequence: CASSQEGLGRVEIKGYTF.

This chain connects TRBV9 to TRBJ1-6, with D unclear. The CDR3 is made up of 14 amino acids. Per the germline V gene, CDR1 is SGDLS and CDR2 is YYNGEE. V was clipped by 3 bases and J by 7 bases, with 11 bases between them. The CDR3 region is CASSADQGNSPLHF. DNA for the CDR3: TGTGCCAGCAGCGCTGATCAAGGGAATTCACCCCTCCACTTT.

The V gene is TRBV27, the J gene TRBJ2-7; D perhaps matches TRBD2 (5 bases). Germline lookup yields CDR1 MNHEY and CDR2 SMNVEV (reference sequence). V was shortened by 6 bases and J by 1 base, with 22 bases between the two germline ends. This CDR3 has 17 residues. The CDR3 protein is CASSPGPVIASSYEQYF. In DNA form, the CDR3 reads TGTGCCAGCAGCCCGGGCCCAGTAATAGCGTCATCCTACGAGCAGTACTTC.

The chain's CDR3 is CSVVGTVSYEQYF. In nucleotides, the CDR3 is TGCAGCGTTGTGGGGACAGTGTCCTACGAGCAGTACTTC. The V call is TRBV29-1, the J call TRBJ2-7; TRBD1 aligns across 7 bases. With V trimmed by 4 bases and J by 1 base, 4 bases remained unmatched. This CDR3 contains 13 residues. The germline V gene has CDR1 SQVTM and CDR2 ANQGSEA.

The chain carries TRBV9 and TRBJ1-5, with D possibly being TRBD1 (5 bases). The V end lost 3 bases, the J end lost 4 bases, and 11 bases lay between the germline ends. Germline lookup yields CDR1 SGDLS and CDR2 YYNGEE. The CDR3 has 14 amino acids. The CDR3 here is CASSAGGANQPQHF. As DNA, the CDR3 is TGTGCCAGCAGCGCGGGGGGAGCGAATCAGCCCCAGCATTTT.

The chain joins TRBV11-2 to TRBJ1-1; D gene ambiguous. Germline loops: CDR1 SGHAT, CDR2 FQNNGV. This CDR3 spans 11 amino acids. V was cut by 6 bases and J by 6 bases, with 8 bases left in between. The CDR3 DNA follows: TGTGCCAGCAGTGAGTGGCCTGAAGCTTTCTTT. This gives the protein CASSEWPEAFF.

The rearrangement uses TRBV2 and TRBJ2-2, with D possibly matching TRBD2 (6 bases). V lost 3 bases, J lost 7 bases, and 21 bases lay in between. CDR3 length equals 17 residues. From germline, CDR1 is SNHLY and CDR2 FYNNEI. Written as DNA, the CDR3 is TGTGCCAGCAGTGAGTGGGGAGGTCTCCGAGGTGTCGGGGAGCTGTTTTTT. This sequence encodes CASSEWGGLRGVGELFF. The full variable domain, with the rest looked up from reference TRBV2 and TRBJ2-2, is EPEVTQTPSHQVTQMGQEVILRCVPISNHLYFYWYRQILGQKVEFLVSFYNNEISEKSEIFDDQFSVERPDGSNFTLKIRSTKLEDSAMYFCASSEWGGLRGVGELFFGEGSRLTVL.

The chain's CDR3 is CASSRGLNQPQHF. In nucleotides, the CDR3 is TGTGCCAGCAGCCGGGGGCTCAATCAGCCCCAGCATTTT. The chain is built from TRBV7-9 and TRBJ1-5; a possible D gene is TRBD1 (6 bases). V lost 5 bases, J lost 3 bases, and 8 bases lay in between. The CDR3 sequence is 13 residues long. Germline V lookup: CDR1 SEHNR, CDR2 FQNEAQ (reference sequence).

The table lists this clone with a count of one. The rearrangement links TRBV6-4 to TRBJ2-3, with 10 bases matching TRBD1. The CDR3 sequence is 14 residues long. Germline V gene data show CDR1 as MRHNA and CDR2 as SNTAGT. V lost 6 bases, J lost 4 bases, and 4 bases stayed unmatched. The CDR3 is CASSDRGPADTQYF. In DNA form, the CDR3 reads TGTGCCAGCAGCGACAGGGGGCCGGCAGATACGCAGTATTTT.

The chain joins TRBV30 to TRBJ1-5, with 9 bases matching TRBD1. J lost 5 bases, V lost 0 bases, and 5 bases had no gene match. The V gene's germline CDR1 is GTSNPN and CDR2 SVGIG (reference sequence). This CDR3 is built from 15 residues. The CDR3 reads CAWSVRTGDYQPQHF. CDR3 nucleotides: TGTGCCTGGAGTGTTAGGACAGGGGATTATCAGCCCCAGCATTTT.

The chain is built from TRBV7-9 and TRBJ1-1; 7 bases are a match to TRBD1. The V segment lost 5 bases and the J segment 1 base; nucleotides outside the gene matches: 10. Per germline, CDR1 SEHNR and CDR2 FQNEAQ (reference sequence). The CDR3 has 16 amino acids. The CDR3 loop reads CASSPIYRGQNTEAFF. For the CDR3, the DNA is TGTGCCAGCAGCCCGATATACAGGGGTCAGAACACTGAAGCTTTCTTT.

The J gene is TRBJ2-2, the V gene TRBV19; TRBD1 might be the D (6 bases). Trimming removed 5 bases from V and 0 bases from J, with 10 bases in between. The CDR3 runs to 15 residues. Germline V gives CDR1 LNHDA, CDR2 SQIVND (reference sequence). The CDR3 DNA reads as TGTGCCAGTAGTCTACAGGGAACGAACACCGGGGAGCTGTTTTTT. Amino acid sequence: CASSLQGTNTGELFF.

The chain employs TRBV9 and TRBJ2-1; D not resolved. Germline CDR1 reads SGDLS; CDR2 reads YYNGEE. The CDR3 consists of 17 residues. V lost 4 bases and J lost 10, with 27 bases in between. In DNA form, the CDR3 reads TGTGCCAGCAGCCCGAGCCCAACCCTTCTTAGTTCCGGGGAGCAGTTCTTC. This sequence encodes CASSPSPTLLSSGEQFF.

This clone has just one count. The chain combines TRBV4-3 with TRBJ1-6; D is possibly TRBD1 (5 bases). The germline V and J ends were trimmed by 1 base and 2 bases, with 9 bases remaining between them. The germline V gene has CDR1 LGHNA and CDR2 YSLEER. This CDR3 region has 16 residues. CDR3 sequence: CASSQVGGAYNSPLHF. The DNA for the CDR3 is TGCGCCAGCAGCCAAGTCGGGGGAGCCTATAATTCACCCCTCCACTTT.

The J gene is TRBJ2-7, the V gene TRBV4-3; 10 bases map to TRBD1. V lost 5 bases, J lost 1 base, and 8 bases stayed unmatched. Germline-derived CDR1 and CDR2 are LGHNA and YSLEER. This CDR3 region has 16 residues. This chain's CDR3 is CASSFSGTGESYEQYF. The CDR3 nucleotides are TGCGCCAGCAGCTTTTCCGGGACAGGGGAATCCTACGAGCAGTACTTC.

This clone was seen only a few times. V usage is TRBV7-2 and J usage is TRBJ1-5; unclear D gene. CDR1 and CDR2 (germline): SGHTA, FQGNSA. The ends were cut back, 1 base at V and 5 bases at J, with 9 bases in the middle. This CDR3 is built from 14 residues. This chain's CDR3 is CASSLDGSYQPQHF. The CDR3 coding sequence is TGTGCCAGCAGCTTAGATGGGTCCTATCAGCCCCAGCATTTT.